The sequence of this TCR beta chain was determined in a study of T-cell memory formation after mild COVID-19. The sample holds a few counts of this clonotype. No antigen is known for it. TCRdb called the 5' RACE reads again in MiXCR, with one record for every CDR3 protein. The table lists roughly 120,000 distinct CDR3 sequences, approximately 21% of them singletons. The V gene's germline CDR1 is LGHNA and CDR2 YNFKEQ. The CDR3 sequence is 14 residues long. V was cut by 4 bases and J by 1 base, with 10 bases left in between. Study observations and caveats: A subset of responding clones appeared in pre-infection memory, suggesting cross-reactive memory joined. Balance between CD4 and CD8 was seen in clones contracting day 15 to 85, and a CD4+ lean was seen in later expanders. Those CD4+ clones that contracted were mainly in CM and EM (CD8+ ones in EMRA).

This TCR was sampled from a man aged 18-30 years who had mild COVID-19 (a few samples of this study predate the infection). Cell type and time point are not known. The sequenced material came from PBMCs or a T cell subset sorted from them (not recorded which). The chain combines TRBV4-2 with TRBJ2-5; D is unclear. The CDR3 protein is CASSPIGSQETQYF. In DNA form, the CDR3 reads TGTGCCAGCAGCCCAATTGGCAGCCAAGAGACCCAGTACTTC.